The 30 T cell receptor beta chains below all came from one sample that was sequenced in a study of cytomegalovirus exposure and HLA in healthy donors. 60 Vbeta and 13 Jbeta primers were used in PCR. The protocol was immunoSEQ multiplex PCR, while the TCRdb copy is restricted to in-frame clones and leaves out a portion. Found here are fewer than 200,000 clones, more than 70% of them singletons; the top ten hold around 1.5%. The specimen sequenced was PBMCs. Receptor source: a male donor in good health and CMV-seronegative.

This chain connects TRBV7-7 to TRBJ2-7, with 9 nucleotides matching TRBD1. This CDR3 contains 14 residues. V lost 5 bases, J lost 4 bases, and 6 bases stayed unmatched. Germline loops: CDR1 SSHAT, CDR2 FNYEAQ (reference sequence). The CDR3 DNA sequence: TGTGCCAGCAGCAGGGGGACAGGGCAATACGAGCAGTACTTC. Amino acid sequence: CASSRGTGQYEQYF.

The DNA of the CDR3 is TGCAGCGCCGACAAGCCCCGTCAGATGAACACTGAAGCTTTCTTT. It specifies CSADKPRQMNTEAFF. V is TRBV29-1 and J is TRBJ1-1; D gene ambiguous. The CDR3 consists of 15 residues. V lost 7 bases and J 0 bases, leaving 18 bases between the germline ends. CDR1 SQVTM and CDR2 ANQGSEA come from the germline V gene.

The rearrangement links TRBV5-1 to TRBJ2-5; possibly TRBD2 for D (5 bases). The CDR3 is made up of 15 amino acids. In germline, CDR1 is SGHRS, CDR2 YFSETQ. The V end was cut by 0 bases, the J end by 3 bases, with 12 bases between. The CDR3 reads CASSLVGDPKETQYF. As DNA, the CDR3 is TGCGCCAGCAGCTTGGTGGGAGACCCGAAAGAGACCCAGTACTTC.

The V gene is TRBV10-3, the J gene TRBJ1-2; D unresolved. The CDR3 spans 10 residues. Trimming stripped 11 bases from V and 7 bases from J, with 11 bases between. Germline loops: CDR1 ENHRY, CDR2 SYGVKD. CDR3 sequence: CAPAGRGYTF. The DNA of the CDR3 is TGTGCCCCGGCGGGTCGTGGCTACACCTTC.

This sequence joins TRBV7-2 and TRBJ2-5; 7 nucleotides line up with TRBD2. With the DNA end fitting TRBJ2-7 better, the J assignment may be wrong. Germline assignment: CDR1 SGHTA and CDR2 FQGNSA. This CDR3 has 18 residues. The CDR3 region has the DNA TGTGCCAGCAGCTTAGCGCAACGCGGGAGTCACCTGGTTCACGAGCAGTACTTC. This gives the protein CASSLAQRGSHLVHEQYF.

This chain connects TRBV6-4 to TRBJ2-1, with D possibly matching TRBD1 (5 bases). Trimming pared 8 bases from V and 10 bases from J, leaving 15 bases between. The CDR3 totals 12 residues. Germline lookup yields CDR1 MRHNA and CDR2 SNTAGT. Written as DNA, the CDR3 is TGTGCCAGCCAGTGGGATTACAGGGAGCAGTTCTTC. Translation gives CASQWDYREQFF.

The gene calls are TRBV10-3 and TRBJ1-1; tentatively, D is TRBD1 (5 bases). The CDR3 consists of 14 residues. Trimming pared 6 bases from V and 1 base from J, leaving 12 bases between. CDR1 and CDR2 from the germline V gene are ENHRY and SYGVKD. CDR3 amino acids: CAISQVDRNTEAFF. In DNA, the CDR3 is TGTGCCATCAGCCAAGTAGACAGGAACACTGAAGCTTTCTTT.

The gene calls are TRBV28 and TRBJ2-7; 11 bases agree with TRBD1. Germline lookup yields CDR1 MDHEN and CDR2 SYDVKM. V shed 6 bases, J shed 4 bases, and the junction held 8 bases outside the gene matches. CDR3 length: 15 residues. The CDR3 loop is CASSPLRDRGYEQYF. CDR3 coding DNA: TGTGCCAGCAGCCCTCTCCGGGACAGGGGGTACGAGCAGTACTTC. Filled out from reference TRBV28 and TRBJ2-7, the complete variable domain reads DVKVTQSSRYLVKRTGEKVFLECVQDMDHENMFWYRQDPGLGLRLIYFSYDVKMKEKGDIPEGYSVSREKKERFSLILESASTNQTSMYLCASSPLRDRGYEQYFGPGTRLTVT.

In its sample, this clone was seen once. V and J are TRBV27 and TRBJ1-1; 9 bases match TRBD1. Germline V gene lookup returns CDR1 MNHEY and CDR2 SMNVEV (reference sequence). After removal of 10 bases from V and 6 bases from J, the junction contained 18 bases not matched to a gene. CDR3 size: 16 residues. DNA of the CDR3: TGTGCCACCCTTCGAAAAAGGGACAGGGTGTCCTCTGAAGCTTTCTTT. It is translated as CATLRKRDRVSSEAFF.

The rearrangement uses TRBV7-9 and TRBJ2-3; 8 nucleotides line up with TRBD2. The ends lost 5 bases at V and 2 bases at J; junction bases unmatched: 15. CDR3 length: 18 residues. CDR1 is SEHNR and CDR2 is FQNEAQ in the germline V gene (reference sequence). This CDR3 reads CASSPPEKLAGFTDTQYF. The CDR3 DNA reads TGTGCCAGCAGCCCCCCCGAAAAGCTAGCGGGCTTCACAGATACGCAGTATTTT.

The chain joins TRBV10-3 to TRBJ2-7; TRBD1 agrees at 7 bases. Germline loops: CDR1 ENHRY, CDR2 SYGVKD. The junction had 10 bases not matched to a gene; V was cut back by 6 bases and J by 5 bases. The CDR3 spans 14 residues. This CDR3 is CAIRSDRSGNEQYF. The CDR3 DNA sequence: TGTGCCATCAGATCGGACAGGAGTGGGAACGAGCAGTACTTC.

This sequence joins TRBV9 and TRBJ1-5; possibly TRBD1 for D (6 bases). The germline V gene encodes CDR1 SGDLS and CDR2 YYNGEE. Trimming stripped 0 bases from V and 7 bases from J, with 14 bases between. The CDR3 totals 15 residues. DNA for the CDR3: TGTGCCAGCAGCGTAGAGGGGGGGGGAAGCCAGCCCCAGCATTTT. Amino acid sequence: CASSVEGGGSQPQHF.

The chain employs TRBV5-4 and TRBJ2-1; 10 bases line up with TRBD2. CDR3 length: 13 amino acids. Germline V CDR1 and CDR2: SGHNT, YYREEE (reference sequence). V lost 5 bases to trimming and J lost 7 bases; unmatched junction nucleotides: 3. Here the CDR3 DNA reads TGTGCCAGCAGGAAGCGGGGGGGAAATGAGCAGTTCTTC. It yields the protein CASRKRGGNEQFF.

The chain uses TRBV2 and TRBJ2-3, with D maybe TRBD2 (7 bases). The CDR3 extends over 14 amino acids. Germline V CDR1 and CDR2: SNHLY, FYNNEI. V was cut by 3 bases and J by 4 bases, with 11 bases left in between. CDR3 protein: CASSDGGPPDTQYF. DNA for the CDR3: TGTGCCAGCAGTGACGGGGGGCCTCCAGATACGCAGTATTTT. The full variable domain, with the rest looked up from reference TRBV2 and TRBJ2-3, is EPEVTQTPSHQVTQMGQEVILRCVPISNHLYFYWYRQILGQKVEFLVSFYNNEISEKSEIFDDQFSVERPDGSNFTLKIRSTKLEDSAMYFCASSDGGPPDTQYFGPGTRLTVL.

The J gene is TRBJ2-1, the V gene TRBV9; a possible D gene is TRBD2 (7 bases). V was clipped by 4 bases and J by 10 bases, with 15 bases between them. The CDR3 is made up of 13 amino acids. CDR1 is SGDLS, CDR2 YYNGEE, per germline. CDR3 DNA: TGTGCCAGCAGCCCGGGGGGCCTTTGGGAGCAGTTCTTC. It translates to CASSPGGLWEQFF.

In its sample, this clone was seen a few times. The V gene is TRBV29-1, the J gene TRBJ1-1, with 8 bases fitting TRBD1. V lost 8 bases, J lost 0 bases, and 5 bases stayed unmatched. CDR3 length: 13 residues. Germline V gene data show CDR1 as SQVTM and CDR2 as ANQGSEA. The CDR3 protein is CSIRTGLNTEAFF. CDR3 nucleotides: TGCAGCATAAGGACAGGGCTGAACACTGAAGCTTTCTTT.

This clone was observed once. The J gene is TRBJ2-1, the V gene TRBV18; 7 positions agree with TRBD2. CDR1 and CDR2 (germline): KGHSH, LQKENI. The ends lost 2 bases at V and 6 bases at J; junction bases unmatched: 10. The CDR3 is made up of 16 amino acids. The DNA for the CDR3 is TGTGCCAGCTCACCAGGCGGGACTACCCGACCCAATGAGCAGTTCTTC. This codes for CASSPGGTTRPNEQFF.

The rearrangement joins TRBV10-2 to TRBJ2-7; 9 bases agree with TRBD1. This CDR3 is built from 14 residues. Germline lookup yields CDR1 WSHSY and CDR2 SAAADI. The trim removed 8 bases at V and 7 bases at J, leaving 12 bases unmatched. CDR3 loop: CASGTGSDLGEQYF. DNA of the CDR3: TGCGCCAGCGGGACAGGGAGCGATCTTGGGGAGCAGTACTTC.

This clone was observed a few times. This chain joins TRBV11-3 and TRBJ1-1; 11 positions agree with TRBD1. Germline assignment: CDR1 SGHNT and CDR2 YENEEA. The CDR3 is made up of 17 amino acids. The ends lost 2 bases at V and 5 bases at J; junction bases unmatched: 10. The CDR3 here is CASSLPSDRGRKTEAFF. In DNA, the CDR3 is TGTGCCAGCAGCTTACCATCGGACAGGGGGCGGAAGACTGAAGCTTTCTTT.

This clone has more than one count but fewer than ten. The gene calls are TRBV14 and TRBJ1-2; no clear D gene. The CDR3 contains 15 residues. V was shortened by 1 base and J by 4 bases, with 13 bases between the two germline ends. Per germline, CDR1 SGHDN and CDR2 FVKESK. The CDR3, as DNA: TGTGCCAGCAGCCAAGCCTCGGGAAGTGGCTATGGCTACACCTTC. Its protein product is CASSQASGSGYGYTF.

This chain connects TRBV19 to TRBJ2-1, with D hard to call. The CDR3 loop spans 16 amino acids. Germline lookup yields CDR1 LNHDA and CDR2 SQIVND (reference sequence). V lost 3 bases and J 3 bases, leaving 15 bases between the germline ends. The CDR3 loop reads CASSIRGRGFYNEQFF. The CDR3 region has the DNA TGTGCCAGTAGTATTCGTGGCAGAGGATTCTACAATGAGCAGTTCTTC.

The chain combines TRBV25-1 with TRBJ1-2, with D possibly TRBD1 on 5 matching bases. This CDR3 contains 15 residues. The V end was cut by 6 bases, the J end by 8 bases, with 22 bases between. The germline gives CDR1 MGHDK, CDR2 SYGVNS. The CDR3 DNA follows: TGTGCCAGCAGCGGGCAGAGTGGGGGGTTCTTAGGCTACACCTTC. This encodes CASSGQSGGFLGYTF.

The chain employs TRBV9 and TRBJ1-4; TRBD1 matches at 7 bases. This CDR3 is built from 14 residues. The junction had 3 bases not matched to a gene; V was cut back by 1 base and J by 6 bases. Germline V gene sequence: CDR1 SGDLS, CDR2 YYNGEE. For the CDR3, the DNA is TGTGCCAGCAGCGTAAGTCAGGGGGATGAAAAACTGTTTTTT. Translating it yields CASSVSQGDEKLFF.

In the case of this clone: One end of the junction varies from germline; a read error may be responsible. The same CDR3 is also encoded by other DNA sequences in this sample. V usage is TRBV7-9 and J usage is TRBJ1-5; no clear D. The germline gives CDR1 SEHNR, CDR2 FQNEAQ (reference sequence). The CDR3 has 12 amino acids. CDR3 bases: TGTTCCAGCAGCTTGGAGGGTCAGCCCCAGCATTTT. Amino acid sequence: CSSSLEGQPQHF.

The chain couples TRBV6-6 to TRBJ1-2; maybe TRBD1 (6 bases). With 6 bases removed from V and 8 bases from J, the gap between germline ends came to 16 bases. The CDR3 contains 13 residues. Germline assignment: CDR1 MNHNY and CDR2 SVGAGI (reference sequence). The CDR3, as DNA: TGTGCCAGCAGCACACAGGGTCGGTACGGCTACACCTTC. It specifies CASSTQGRYGYTF.

V gene TRBV5-6 combines with J gene TRBJ2-1, with 9 bases lining up with TRBD1. Germline values: CDR1 SGHDT, CDR2 YYEEEE. The CDR3 totals 15 residues. The V segment lost 3 bases and the J segment 6 bases; nucleotides outside the gene matches: 7. This CDR3 reads CASSYRDRVLNEQFF. The CDR3 nucleotides are TGTGCCAGCAGCTACCGGGACAGGGTCCTCAATGAGCAGTTCTTC.

The rearrangement links TRBV5-6 to TRBJ2-2; D possibly corresponds to TRBD1 (6 bases). CDR3 length: 15 residues. V was clipped by 4 bases and J by 5 bases, with 15 bases between them. The germline gives CDR1 SGHDT, CDR2 YYEEEE. The DNA of the CDR3 is TGTGCCAGCAGCGCGGAAACAGGGTTTACCGGGGAGCTGTTTTTT. It is translated as CASSAETGFTGELFF.

The V and J genes are TRBV27 and TRBJ1-1, with 8 bases that match TRBD1. The CDR3 spans 14 residues. V trimming: 7 bases; J trimming: 1 base; junction bases outside the gene matches: 5. Germline V gene sequence: CDR1 MNHEY, CDR2 SMNVEV (reference sequence). CDR3 bases: TGTGCCAGCACCTTCGGACAGGGGAACACTGAAGCTTTCTTT. Translation gives CASTFGQGNTEAFF.

The rearrangement links TRBV5-8 to TRBJ2-7; possibly TRBD2 for D (5 bases). The length of the CDR3 is 14 residues. The germline V gene encodes CDR1 SGHTS and CDR2 YDEGEE. V shed 1 base and J shed 4 bases, with 12 bases lying between them. CDR3 region: CASSLSAGRYEQYF. The CDR3 coding sequence is TGTGCCAGCAGCTTGTCGGCGGGTAGGTACGAGCAGTACTTC.

This clone has a single count. The chain combines TRBV7-2 with TRBJ1-3; D gene ambiguous. V dropped 8 bases and J dropped 1 base, with 18 bases sitting between them. CDR1 and CDR2 from the germline V gene are SGHTA and FQGNSA. The CDR3 has 16 residues. The CDR3 DNA sequence: TGTGCCAGCGGAGCGGGGAGTCGGGGATCTGGAAACACCATATATTTT. Protein sequence: CASGAGSRGSGNTIYF.